This TCR beta chain was retrieved from a study of cytomegalovirus exposure and HLA in healthy donors. The CDR3 consists of 16 residues. Looked up from germline, CDR1 is SGHAT and CDR2 is FQNNGV. Trimming cost V 3 bases and J 10 bases; bases outside gene matches: 15. PCR involved 60 Vbeta and 13 Jbeta primers. The protocol was immunoSEQ multiplex PCR, while the TCRdb copy is restricted to in-frame clones and leaves out a portion. The sample's table shows roughly 200,000 clones. The sample comprised PBMCs. The chain is built from TRBV11-2 and TRBJ2-1; TRBD1 matches 7 bases. The origin of this receptor is a man under 40 in good health and CMV-seronegative. The CDR3 sequence: CASSFRMTGWSDEQFF. CDR3 bases: TGTGCCAGCAGCTTCAGAATGACAGGGTGGTCTGACGAGCAGTTCTTC.